The rows below give T cell receptor beta chains drawn from one sample of a study of T-cell memory formation after mild COVID-19. TCRdb reprocessed the 5' RACE reads with MiXCR, giving one entry per CDR3 protein. The sample has around 200,000 distinct CDR3 sequences; over 9.5% are singletons. The sequencing input was PBMCs or a T cell subset sorted from them (not recorded which). These receptors all stem from a man aged 18 to 35 who had mild COVID-19 (a few samples of this study predate the infection). Cell type and time point are not known. Both conserved end residues are part of each CDR3. The D gene is left open where the match is weak. Clone sizes are given selectively: once, few, many, or a class where the clone is expanded.

clone_size	v_call	j_call	d_call	cdr3_nt	cdr3_aa
few	TRBV9	TRBJ2-3	TRBD2	TGTGCCAGCAGCCTAACCTCTAGCGGATGGACAGATACGCAGTATTTT	CASSLTSSGWTDTQYF
few	TRBV7-9	TRBJ2-3	.	TGTGCCAGCACAGGGACCTCTAGCACAGATACGCAGTATTTT	CASTGTSSTDTQYF
.	TRBV27	TRBJ2-7	.	TGTGCCAGCAGTTTACGGCCGAACTACGAGCAGTACTTC	CASSLRPNYEQYF
.	TRBV24-1	TRBJ1-1	.	TGTGCCACCAGTGTTAGCGGGACTGAAGCTTTCTTT	CATSVSGTEAFF
few	TRBV20-1	TRBJ1-6	.	TGCAGTGCTAGAGACTCAAAAGGGTTTTCACCCCTCCACTTT	CSARDSKGFSPLHF
.	TRBV3-1	TRBJ2-4	.	TGTGCCAGCAGCCAAGATCTTTTCGGTGGGGACATTCAGTACTTC	CASSQDLFGGDIQYF
many	TRBV18	TRBJ1-2	.	TGTGCCAGCAGCCCAGGGTTTGGCTACACCTTC	CASSPGFGYTF
many	TRBV4-3	TRBJ2-1	.	TGCGCCAGCAGCCGGAGGTCCGGCTCCTACAATGAGCAGTTCTTC	CASSRRSGSYNEQFF
few	TRBV29-1	TRBJ2-2	.	TGCAGCGTTGAAATCTCGGCCGGTGGGGAGCTGTTTTTT	CSVEISAGGELFF
.	TRBV12-3/TRBV12-4	TRBJ2-1	TRBD1	TGTGCCAGCAGGCCCGGGACAGGGGGTAACAATGAGCAGTTCTTC	CASRPGTGGNNEQFF
many	TRBV5-1	TRBJ2-1	.	TGCGCCAGTGCCGCGGGGGCCCCCCTTGACAATGAGCAGTTCTTC	CASAAGAPLDNEQFF
.	TRBV7-2	TRBJ1-2	.	TGTGCCAGCAGCTTCGCAGTTCGAGGAAACAACTATGGCTACACCTTC	CASSFAVRGNNYGYTF
.	TRBV5-1	TRBJ2-3	.	TGCGCCAGCAGCCCACGGGGAGGCGAAACTACAGATACGCAGTATTTT	CASSPRGGETTDTQYF
few	TRBV4-3	TRBJ2-1	TRBD2	TGCGCCAGCAGCCAAGACTTCACACCGGGACTAGCGCATTACAATGAGCAGTTCTTC	CASSQDFTPGLAHYNEQFF
.	TRBV30	TRBJ1-5	TRBD1	TGTGCCTGGAGGGGACAGGGGGCAGGGCAGCCCCAGCATTTT	CAWRGQGAGQPQHF
.	TRBV20-1	TRBJ1-2	TRBD1	TGCAGTGCTAGAACGGGACAGGGGACCGAAGGCTACACCTTC	CSARTGQGTEGYTF
few	TRBV18	TRBJ1-5	.	TGTGCCAGCTCACCAGGGACTTTAAGAGGCAATCAGCCCCAGCATTTT	CASSPGTLRGNQPQHF
many	TRBV5-1	TRBJ2-1	.	TGCGCCAGCAGCTTGAACAGCTACAATGAGCAGTTCTTC	CASSLNSYNEQFF
.	TRBV4-2	TRBJ2-2	.	TGTGCCAGCAGCCAGGGGGACTCCTACCCAGGGGAGCTGTTTTTT	CASSQGDSYPGELFF
many	TRBV28	TRBJ1-2	.	TGTGCCAGCAGTTTAGGCCAGTCCTATGGCTACACCTTC	CASSLGQSYGYTF
.	TRBV5-1	TRBJ1-1	.	TGCGCCAGCAGTTATACCCCGACAGGCGGTAACACTGAAGCTTTCTTT	CASSYTPTGGNTEAFF
.	TRBV5-1	TRBJ2-5	TRBD2	TGCGCCAGCAGCTTGGCCCCGGGACTAGCTCAAGAGACCCAGTACTTC	CASSLAPGLAQETQYF
many	TRBV4-3	TRBJ2-4	TRBD1	TGCGCCAGCAGCCAAGAAACAGGGGCCCACATTCAGTACTTC	CASSQETGAHIQYF
once	TRBV29-1	TRBJ2-5	.	TGCAGCGTGGGAGGAGCATCCGACGGAGAGACCCAGTACTTC	CSVGGASDGETQYF
few	TRBV4-1	TRBJ1-1	.	TGCGCCAGCAGCCAAAGGTCCCTGGGCACTGAAGCTTTCTTT	CASSQRSLGTEAFF
few	TRBV21-1	TRBJ1-5	.	TGTGCCACCAGAGATCAGGAGGGATCTTATAGCAATCAGCCCCAGCATTTT	CATRDQEGSYSNQPQHF
.	TRBV9	TRBJ2-1	.	TGTGCCAGCAACCCCGGGGCGCGCCCCGGGGAGCAGTTCTTC	CASNPGARPGEQFF
few	TRBV4-3	TRBJ2-7	.	TGCGCCAGCAGCCAAGAACGGGGTTACGAGCAGTACTTC	CASSQERGYEQYF
.	TRBV6-2/TRBV6-3	TRBJ1-1	.	TGTGCCAGCAGTTACGAGGACAGACCCGAAGCTTTCTTT	CASSYEDRPEAFF
.	TRBV20-1	TRBJ1-3	.	TGCAGTGCTAGATCGCACGGAGGGCGAAACACCATATATTTT	CSARSHGGRNTIYF
.	TRBV10-3	TRBJ1-5	.	TGTGCCATCAGTGAAGAATTGGAGGGATGGAGCAATCAGCCCCAGCATTTT	CAISEELEGWSNQPQHF
.	TRBV5-1	TRBJ2-1	.	TGCGCCAGCAGCCGAGGACAGCTCTACAATGAGCAGTTCTTC	CASSRGQLYNEQFF
many	TRBV18	TRBJ1-5	.	TGTGCCAGCTCACCACCAAATCAGCCCCAGCATTTT	CASSPPNQPQHF
.	TRBV5-1	TRBJ2-6	.	TGCGCCAGCAGCTTGTTTGGGTCTGGGGCCAACGTCCTGACTTTC	CASSLFGSGANVLTF
.	TRBV4-1	TRBJ2-1	.	TGCGCCAGCAGCCAAGATAGGGGAGCGGAGGGGTACAATGAGCAGTTCTTC	CASSQDRGAEGYNEQFF
few	TRBV9	TRBJ2-5	TRBD2	TGTGCCAGCAGCGTAACTAGCGGGGGGTCCGCGTCAGAGACCCAGTACTTC	CASSVTSGGSASETQYF
few	TRBV5-5	TRBJ2-3	TRBD1	TGTGCCAGCAGTCATTGGGCTACAGGGGCGACAGATACGCAGTATTTT	CASSHWATGATDTQYF
.	TRBV5-1	TRBJ2-2	.	TGCGCCAGCAGCTTGGAGGTGGCCGGGGAGCTGTTTTTT	CASSLEVAGELFF
few	TRBV5-1	TRBJ1-4	.	TGCGCCAGCAGCTCTATGGGACAAGGTGAAAAACTGTTTTTT	CASSSMGQGEKLFF
.	TRBV19	TRBJ2-6	.	TGTGCCAGTAGTAGGGTGACAGACTCTGGGGCCAACGTCCTGACTTTC	CASSRVTDSGANVLTF
.	TRBV7-2	TRBJ2-1	.	TGTGCCAGCAGCCTAGGCCGGGGTTCCTACAATGAGCAGTTCTTC	CASSLGRGSYNEQFF
.	TRBV6-2/TRBV6-3	TRBJ1-5	TRBD1	TGTGCCAGCAGGGCTACAGGGGATCAGCCCCAGCATTTT	CASRATGDQPQHF
many	TRBV4-2	TRBJ2-3	TRBD2	TGTGCCAGCAGCCAAGAACCAGCGGGGGCCACAGATACGCAGTATTTT	CASSQEPAGATDTQYF
few	TRBV28	TRBJ2-7	.	TGTGCCAGCAGTTTTCCCCAAGGACAGAACGAGCAGTACTTC	CASSFPQGQNEQYF
many	TRBV7-2	TRBJ2-2	TRBD2	TGTGCCAGCAGCTTCAAGCGGGGGAACACCGGGGAGCTGTTTTTT	CASSFKRGNTGELFF
few	TRBV11-2	TRBJ1-5	.	TGTGCCAGCAGCTTACCACAAGACCGCCCTATGGTTTTTCCCCAGCATTTT	CASSLPQDRPMVFPQHF
.	TRBV9	TRBJ2-1	.	TGTGCCAGCAGCGTACAGGGGAGGGATGAGCAGTTCTTC	CASSVQGRDEQFF
few	TRBV29-1	TRBJ1-1	.	TGCAGCGTTGATCCAGAGATGAACACTGAAGCTTTCTTT	CSVDPEMNTEAFF
.	TRBV10-3	TRBJ2-7	TRBD2	TGTGCCACCTCGGGGACTAGCGGCTACGAGCAGTACTTC	CATSGTSGYEQYF
.	TRBV18	TRBJ2-7	TRBD1	TGTGCCAGCTCACCGGGACAGTTCCCCTACGAGCAGTACTTC	CASSPGQFPYEQYF
once	TRBV20-1	TRBJ2-3	.	TGCAGTGCTAGCGGAGATACGCAGTATTTT	CSASGDTQYF